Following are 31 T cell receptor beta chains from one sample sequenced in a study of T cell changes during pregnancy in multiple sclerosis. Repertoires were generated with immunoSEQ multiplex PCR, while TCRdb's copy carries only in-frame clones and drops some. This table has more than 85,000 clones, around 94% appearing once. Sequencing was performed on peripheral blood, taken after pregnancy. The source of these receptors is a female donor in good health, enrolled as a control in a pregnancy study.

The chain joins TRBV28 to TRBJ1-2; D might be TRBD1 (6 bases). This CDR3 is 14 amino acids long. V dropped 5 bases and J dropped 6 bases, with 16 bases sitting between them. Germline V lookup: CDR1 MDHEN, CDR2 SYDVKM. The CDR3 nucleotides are TGTGCCAGCAGTCGGGCGGAGGACAGTAATGGCTACACCTTC. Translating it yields CASSRAEDSNGYTF.

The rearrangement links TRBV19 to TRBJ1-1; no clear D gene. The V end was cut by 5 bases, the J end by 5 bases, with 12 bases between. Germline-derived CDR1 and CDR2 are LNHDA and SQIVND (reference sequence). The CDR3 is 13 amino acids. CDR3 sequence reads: CASSAAGGTEAFF. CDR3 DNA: TGTGCCAGTAGTGCGGCGGGAGGAACTGAAGCTTTCTTT. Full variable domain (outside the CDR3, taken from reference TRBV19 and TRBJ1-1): DGGITQSPKYLFRKEGQNVTLSCEQNLNHDAMYWYRQDPGQGLRLIYYSQIVNDFQKGDIAEGYSVSREKKESFPLTVTSAQKNPTAFYLCASSAAGGTEAFFGQGTRLTVV.

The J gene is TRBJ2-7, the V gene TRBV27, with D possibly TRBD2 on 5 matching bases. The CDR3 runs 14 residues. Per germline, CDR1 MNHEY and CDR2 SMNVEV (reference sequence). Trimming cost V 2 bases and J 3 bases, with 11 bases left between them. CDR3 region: CASSLRGESYEQYF. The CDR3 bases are TGTGCCAGCAGTTTACGGGGAGAAAGCTACGAGCAGTACTTC.

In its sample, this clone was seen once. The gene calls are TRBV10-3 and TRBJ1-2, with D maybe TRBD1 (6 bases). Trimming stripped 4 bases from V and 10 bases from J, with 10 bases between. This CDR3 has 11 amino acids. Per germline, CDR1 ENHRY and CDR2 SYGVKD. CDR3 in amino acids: CAISGGGLYTF. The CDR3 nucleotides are TGTGCCATCAGTGGGGGGGGCCTCTACACCTTC.

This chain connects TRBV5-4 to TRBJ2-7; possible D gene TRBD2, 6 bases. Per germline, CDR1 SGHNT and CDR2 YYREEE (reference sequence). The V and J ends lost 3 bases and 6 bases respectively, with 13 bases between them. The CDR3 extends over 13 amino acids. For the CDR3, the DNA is TGTGCCAGCAGCTATAGCGGTTCGGGCGAGCAGTACTTC. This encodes CASSYSGSGEQYF.

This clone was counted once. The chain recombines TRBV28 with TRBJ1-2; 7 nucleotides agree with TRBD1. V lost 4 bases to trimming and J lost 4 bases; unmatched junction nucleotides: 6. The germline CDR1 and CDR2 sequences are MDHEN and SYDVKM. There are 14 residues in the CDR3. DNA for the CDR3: TGTGCCAGCAGTTATCGACAGGGAGGCTATGGCTACACCTTC. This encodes CASSYRQGGYGYTF.

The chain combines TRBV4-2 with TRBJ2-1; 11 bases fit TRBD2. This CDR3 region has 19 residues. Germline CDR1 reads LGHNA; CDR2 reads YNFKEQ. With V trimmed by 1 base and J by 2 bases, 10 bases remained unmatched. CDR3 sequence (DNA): TGTGCCAGCAGCCAAGCTGTACTAGCGGGAGAGTGGACCTACAATGAGCAGTTCTTC. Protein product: CASSQAVLAGEWTYNEQFF.

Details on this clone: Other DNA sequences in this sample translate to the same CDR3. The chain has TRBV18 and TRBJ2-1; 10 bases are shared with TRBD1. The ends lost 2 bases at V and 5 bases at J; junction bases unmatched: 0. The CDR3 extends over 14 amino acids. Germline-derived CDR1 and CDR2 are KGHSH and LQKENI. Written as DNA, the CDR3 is TGTGCCAGCTCACCAGGGACAGGGGACAATGAGCAGTTCTTC. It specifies CASSPGTGDNEQFF. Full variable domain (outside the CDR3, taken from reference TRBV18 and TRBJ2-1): NAGVMQNPRHLVRRRGQEARLRCSPMKGHSHVYWYRQLPEEGLKFMVYLQKENIIDESGMPKERFSAEFPKEGPSILRIQQVVRGDSAAYFCASSPGTGDNEQFFGPGTRLTVL.

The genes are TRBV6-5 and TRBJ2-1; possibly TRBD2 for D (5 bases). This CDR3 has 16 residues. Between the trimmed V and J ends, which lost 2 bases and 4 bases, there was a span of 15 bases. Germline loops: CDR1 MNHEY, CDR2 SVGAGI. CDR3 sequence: CASSYEGGSRYNEQFF. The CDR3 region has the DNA TGTGCCAGCAGTTACGAAGGTGGGAGCCGGTACAATGAGCAGTTCTTC.

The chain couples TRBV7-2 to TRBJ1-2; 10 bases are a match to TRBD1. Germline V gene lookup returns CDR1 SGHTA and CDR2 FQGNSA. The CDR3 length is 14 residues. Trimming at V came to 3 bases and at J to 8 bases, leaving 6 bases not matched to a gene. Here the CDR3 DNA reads TGTGCCAGCAGCTTCCCGGGACAGGGGTACGGCTACACCTTC. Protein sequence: CASSFPGQGYGYTF.

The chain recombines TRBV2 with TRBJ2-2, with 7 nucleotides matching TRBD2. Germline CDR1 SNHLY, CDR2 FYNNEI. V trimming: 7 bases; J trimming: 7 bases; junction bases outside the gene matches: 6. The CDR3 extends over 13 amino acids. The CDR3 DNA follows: TGTGCCAGCACTGGGGAGGGCTTCGGGGAGCTGTTTTTT. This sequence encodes CASTGEGFGELFF.

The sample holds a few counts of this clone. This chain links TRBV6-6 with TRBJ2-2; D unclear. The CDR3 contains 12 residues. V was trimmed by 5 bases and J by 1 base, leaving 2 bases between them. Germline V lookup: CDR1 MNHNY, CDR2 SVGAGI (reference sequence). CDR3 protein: CASSQNTGELFF. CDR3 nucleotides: TGTGCCAGCAGTCAGAACACCGGGGAGCTGTTTTTT.

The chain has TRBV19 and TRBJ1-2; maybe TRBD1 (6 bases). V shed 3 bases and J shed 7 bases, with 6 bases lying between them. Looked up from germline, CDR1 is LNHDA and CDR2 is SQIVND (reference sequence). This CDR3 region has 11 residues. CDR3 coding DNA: TGTGCCAGTAGTATGGGGGCTGGCTACACCTTC. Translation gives CASSMGAGYTF.

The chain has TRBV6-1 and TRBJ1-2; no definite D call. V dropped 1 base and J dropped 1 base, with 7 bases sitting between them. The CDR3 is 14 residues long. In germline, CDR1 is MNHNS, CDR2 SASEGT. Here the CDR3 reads CASSEDGLNYGYTF. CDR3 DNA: TGTGCCAGCAGTGAAGATGGGCTTAACTATGGCTACACCTTC.

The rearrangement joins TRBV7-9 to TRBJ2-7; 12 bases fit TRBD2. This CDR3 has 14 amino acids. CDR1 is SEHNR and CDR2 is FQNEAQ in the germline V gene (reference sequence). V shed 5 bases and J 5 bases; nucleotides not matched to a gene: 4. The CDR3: CASSETSGRNEQYF. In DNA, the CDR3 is TGTGCCAGCAGCGAAACTAGCGGGAGGAACGAGCAGTACTTC.

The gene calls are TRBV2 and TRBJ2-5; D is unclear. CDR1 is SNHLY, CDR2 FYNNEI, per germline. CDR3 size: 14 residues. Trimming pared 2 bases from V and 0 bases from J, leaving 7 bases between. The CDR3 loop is CASSEQQNQETQYF. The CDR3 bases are TGTGCCAGCAGTGAACAACAGAACCAAGAGACCCAGTACTTC.

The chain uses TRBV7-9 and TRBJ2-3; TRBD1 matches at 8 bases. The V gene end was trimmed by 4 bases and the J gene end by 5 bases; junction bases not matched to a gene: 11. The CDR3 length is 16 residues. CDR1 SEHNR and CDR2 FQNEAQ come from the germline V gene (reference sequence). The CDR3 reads CASSYSRDRLEDTQYF. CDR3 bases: TGTGCCAGCAGCTACTCCCGGGACAGGTTGGAAGATACGCAGTATTTT.

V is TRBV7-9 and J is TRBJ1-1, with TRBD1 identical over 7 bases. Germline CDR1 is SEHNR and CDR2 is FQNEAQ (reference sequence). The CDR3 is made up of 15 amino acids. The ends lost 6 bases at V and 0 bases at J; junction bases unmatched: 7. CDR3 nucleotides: TGTGCCAGCAGTCCACCAGGGGGGCTGAACACTGAAGCTTTCTTT. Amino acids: CASSPPGGLNTEAFF.

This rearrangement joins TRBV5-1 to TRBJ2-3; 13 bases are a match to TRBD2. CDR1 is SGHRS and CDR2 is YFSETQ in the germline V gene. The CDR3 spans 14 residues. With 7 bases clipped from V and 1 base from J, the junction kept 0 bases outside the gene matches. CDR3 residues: CASGLAGGTDTQYF. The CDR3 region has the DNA TGCGCCAGCGGACTAGCGGGGGGCACAGATACGCAGTATTTT.

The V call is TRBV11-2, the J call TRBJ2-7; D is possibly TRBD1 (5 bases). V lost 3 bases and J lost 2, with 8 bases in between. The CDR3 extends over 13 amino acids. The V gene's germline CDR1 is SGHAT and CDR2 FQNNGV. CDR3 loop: CASSFYRTYEQYF. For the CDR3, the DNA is TGTGCCAGCAGCTTCTACAGGACCTACGAGCAGTACTTC.

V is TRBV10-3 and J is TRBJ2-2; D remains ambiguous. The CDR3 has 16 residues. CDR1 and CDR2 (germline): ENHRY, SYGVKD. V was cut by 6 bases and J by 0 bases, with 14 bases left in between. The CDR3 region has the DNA TGTGCCATCAGCCTCCTCGAAGTAGCGAACACCGGGGAGCTGTTTTTT. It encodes CAISLLEVANTGELFF.

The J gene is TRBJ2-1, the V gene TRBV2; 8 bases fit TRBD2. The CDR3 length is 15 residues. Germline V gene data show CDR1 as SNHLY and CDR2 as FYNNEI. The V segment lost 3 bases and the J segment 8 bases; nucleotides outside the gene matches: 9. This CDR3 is CASSDEPAGVDEQFF. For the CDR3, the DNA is TGTGCCAGCAGTGACGAGCCAGCGGGAGTTGATGAGCAGTTCTTC.

The CDR3 nucleotides are TGTGCCAGCAGTTGGGGACTAGCTGGCACAGATACGCAGTATTTT. Encoded protein: CASSWGLAGTDTQYF. The chain is built from TRBV5-8 and TRBJ2-3; 9 bases map to TRBD2. Trimming at V came to 5 bases and at J to 1 base, leaving 5 bases not matched to a gene. CDR1 is SGHTS and CDR2 is YDEGEE in the germline V gene. CDR3 length equals 15 residues.

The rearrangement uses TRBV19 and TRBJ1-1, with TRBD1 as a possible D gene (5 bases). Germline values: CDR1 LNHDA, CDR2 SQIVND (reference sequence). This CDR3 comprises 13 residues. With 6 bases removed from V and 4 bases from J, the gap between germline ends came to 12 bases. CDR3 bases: TGTGCCAGTAGCGCAAGGGGAATCACTGAAGCTTTCTTT. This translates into CASSARGITEAFF.

CDR3 in DNA: TGTGCCAGCAGTTCCCTATTCCAAGAGACCCAGTACTTC. Encoded protein: CASSSLFQETQYF. The J gene is TRBJ2-5, the V gene TRBV27; unclear D gene. Germline assignment: CDR1 MNHEY and CDR2 SMNVEV (reference sequence). CDR3 length: 13 amino acids. The germline V and J ends were trimmed by 4 bases and 1 base, with 7 bases remaining between them.

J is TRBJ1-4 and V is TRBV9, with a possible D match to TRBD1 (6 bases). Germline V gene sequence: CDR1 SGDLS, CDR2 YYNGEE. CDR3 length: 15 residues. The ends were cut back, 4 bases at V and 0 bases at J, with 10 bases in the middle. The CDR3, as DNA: TGTGCCAGCAGCCCCAACAGGGCAACTAATGAAAAACTGTTTTTT. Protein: CASSPNRATNEKLFF.

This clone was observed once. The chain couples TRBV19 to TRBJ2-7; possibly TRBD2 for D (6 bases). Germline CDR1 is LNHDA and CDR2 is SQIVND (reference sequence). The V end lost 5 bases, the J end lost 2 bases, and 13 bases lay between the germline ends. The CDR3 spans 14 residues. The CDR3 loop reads CASSGPGGPYEQYF. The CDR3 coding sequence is TGTGCCAGTAGTGGACCCGGGGGACCCTACGAGCAGTACTTC.

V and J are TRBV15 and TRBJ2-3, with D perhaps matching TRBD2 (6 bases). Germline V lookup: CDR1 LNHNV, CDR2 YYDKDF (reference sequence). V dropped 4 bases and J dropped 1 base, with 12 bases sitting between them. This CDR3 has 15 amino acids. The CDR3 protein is CATSTSREGTDTQYF. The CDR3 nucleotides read TGTGCCACCAGCACCTCCAGGGAGGGCACAGATACGCAGTATTTT. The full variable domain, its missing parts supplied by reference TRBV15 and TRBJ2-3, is DAMVIQNPRYQVTQFGKPVTLSCSQTLNHNVMYWYQQKSSQAPKLLFHYYDKDFNNEADTPDNFQSRRPNTSFCFLDIRSPGLGDTAMYLCATSTSREGTDTQYFGPGTRLTVL.

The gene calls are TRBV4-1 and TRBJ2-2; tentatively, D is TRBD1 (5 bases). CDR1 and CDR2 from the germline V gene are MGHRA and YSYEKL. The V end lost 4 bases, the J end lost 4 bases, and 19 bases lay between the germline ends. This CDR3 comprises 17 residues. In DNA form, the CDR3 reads TGCGCCAGCAGCCCTCCAGCCGGCACAGGTCTCACCGGGGAGCTGTTTTTT. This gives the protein CASSPPAGTGLTGELFF.

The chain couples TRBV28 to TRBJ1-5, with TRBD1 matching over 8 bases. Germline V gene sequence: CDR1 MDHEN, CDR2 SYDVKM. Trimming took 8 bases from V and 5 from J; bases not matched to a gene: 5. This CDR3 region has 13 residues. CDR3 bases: TGTGCCAGCCAGGGGGCAGCTGATCAGCCCCAGCATTTT. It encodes CASQGAADQPQHF.

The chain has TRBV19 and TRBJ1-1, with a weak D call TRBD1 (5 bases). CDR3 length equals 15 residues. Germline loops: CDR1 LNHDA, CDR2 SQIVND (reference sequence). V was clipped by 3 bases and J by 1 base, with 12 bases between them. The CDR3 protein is CASSIGGVPNTEAFF. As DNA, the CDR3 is TGTGCCAGTAGTATCGGAGGGGTCCCGAACACTGAAGCTTTCTTT.